These T cell receptor beta chains were read from a single sample in a study of cytomegalovirus exposure and HLA in healthy donors. TCRdb's copy holds only in-frame clones and misses some; the assay was immunoSEQ multiplex PCR. The sample consists of 85,000 to 130,000 clones, 65% to 80% of them appearing once. Sequenced input: PBMCs. All receptors come from a male donor in good health and CMV-seropositive. CDR3s include the opening cysteine and the closing phenylalanine or tryptophan. D genes are given only for firm matches. Only part of the rows carry a size: once, few, many, or a class if the clone is expanded.

size: -; V: TRBV29-1; D: TRBD1; J: TRBJ1-2; DNA: TGCAGCGCCGGTGGACAGGGGAAGCCCCGTGGCTACACCTTC; CDR3: CSAGGQGKPRGYTF
size: -; V: TRBV14; D: TRBD1; J: TRBJ1-2; DNA: TGTGCCAGCAGCCGCGACCCAGGGGGTATCTATGGCTACACCTTC; CDR3: CASSRDPGGIYGYTF
size: -; V: TRBV5-1; D: TRBD1; J: TRBJ2-7; DNA: TGCGCCAGCAGGGTAACCGGGACAGGCTACGAGCAGTACTTC; CDR3: CASRVTGTGYEQYF
size: -; V: TRBV5-1; D: TRBD1; J: TRBJ2-7; DNA: TGCGCCAGCAGACGGGCCCGGGACAGGGACCACGAGCAGTACTTC; CDR3: CASRRARDRDHEQYF
size: few; V: TRBV10-3; D: -; J: TRBJ2-3; DNA: TGTGCCATCAGTTTTAGGGGAGATACGCAGTATTTT; CDR3: CAISFRGDTQYF
size: -; V: TRBV28; D: -; J: TRBJ1-4; DNA: TGTGCCAGCAGAACGATGGGCGGGGGAGGTGAAAAACTGTTTTTT; CDR3: CASRTMGGGGEKLFF
size: -; V: TRBV29-1; D: TRBD2; J: TRBJ2-7; DNA: TGCAGCGTTGAAGACCAGAATGATCAGCCGGGACTAGCGGGAGGGTACGAGCAGTACTTC; CDR3: CSVEDQNDQPGLAGGYEQYF
size: -; V: TRBV4-2; D: TRBD1; J: TRBJ2-7; DNA: TGTGCCAGCAGCCAAGTAGAACAGGGGCTCTACGAGCAGTACTTC; CDR3: CASSQVEQGLYEQYF
size: -; V: TRBV28; D: -; J: TRBJ2-5; DNA: TGTGCCAGCTTTGACAGGAACTGGGAGACCCAGTACTTC; CDR3: CASFDRNWETQYF
size: -; V: TRBV5-4; D: TRBD2; J: TRBJ2-1; DNA: TGTGCCAGCAGCTTGGGACAAGCGGGAGGGCGGCAGTTCTTC; CDR3: CASSLGQAGGRQFF
size: -; V: TRBV19; D: -; J: TRBJ2-2; DNA: TGTGCCAGTAGTATAGTACCAGGGAACACCGGGGAGCTGTTTTTT; CDR3: CASSIVPGNTGELFF
size: -; V: TRBV9; D: -; J: TRBJ2-2; DNA: TGTGCCAGCAGTGTCACTCCAGGGGCCACCGGGGAGCTGTTTTTT; CDR3: CASSVTPGATGELFF
size: once; V: TRBV28; D: -; J: TRBJ1-3; DNA: TGTGCCAGCAGTACTGCTACGGGGTGGGCCGGAAACACCATATATTTT; CDR3: CASSTATGWAGNTIYF